Listed below are T cell receptor beta chains from one sample, sequenced in a study of control samples from healthy donors and cancer patients. TCRdb's table, derived via immunoSEQ multiplex PCR, lists solely in-frame clones and lacks some. The sample includes 150,000 or so clones, approximately 93% seen only once; the top ten take 8.5%. Sequencing input: blood. The receptors shown here come from a woman aged 40-49 years in good health. The CDR3 runs from the conserved cysteine through the conserved F or W. The D gene is left open where the match is weak. Clone sizes are given selectively: once, few, many, or a class where the clone is expanded.

.,TRBV5-6,TRBJ1-1,.,CASSLADGRAFF,TGTGCCAGCAGCTTGGCAGACGGGCGGGCTTTCTTT
.,TRBV4-3,TRBJ1-1,.,CASSLESGNTEAFF,TGCGCCAGCAGCCTCGAGAGCGGGAACACTGAAGCTTTCTTT
.,TRBV7-9,TRBJ2-1,TRBD2,CASSLSSFLAGVNEQFF,TGTGCCAGCAGCTTAAGCTCGTTCCTAGCGGGGGTCAATGAGCAGTTCTTC
.,TRBV13,TRBJ1-6,TRBD1,CASSDRQGRSPLHF,TGTGCCAGCAGCGATCGACAGGGGAGATCACCCCTCCACTTT
.,TRBV3-1/TRBV3-2,TRBJ2-1,.,CASSQDLSPQRRFF,TGTGCCAGCAGCCAAGACCTCTCGCCTCAGCGACGGTTCTTC
.,TRBV7-2,TRBJ1-3,.,CASSLNVVGASGNTIYF,TGTGCCAGCAGCTTAAACGTGGTCGGGGCCTCTGGAAACACCATATATTTT
.,TRBV27,TRBJ2-3,.,CASSLQRWGTDTQYF,TGTGCCAGCAGTTTACAACGATGGGGCACAGATACGCAGTATTTT
.,TRBV5-1,TRBJ2-3,.,CASSLDGSGRSSTDTQYF,TGCGCCAGCAGCTTGGATGGTAGCGGAAGATCTAGCACAGATACGCAGTATTTT
.,TRBV15,TRBJ2-7,.,CATSRDLLGDYEQYF,TGTGCCACCAGCAGAGATCTCTTGGGAGACTACGAGCAGTACTTC
.,TRBV4-2,TRBJ2-7,.,CASSQDLQSSSPVQYF,TGTGCCAGCAGCCAAGATCTGCAGTCCTCCTCTCCTGTGCAGTACTTC
.,TRBV27,TRBJ1-6,TRBD1,CASSHQGADNSPLHF,TGTGCCAGCAGTCACCAGGGGGCCGATAATTCACCCCTCCACTTT
.,TRBV5-8,TRBJ2-7,TRBD2,CASSLEASGGHGQYF,TGTGCCAGCAGCTTGGAGGCTAGCGGGGGGCACGGGCAGTACTTC
.,TRBV28,TRBJ1-1,.,CASSLGPGEAFF,TGTGCCAGCAGTTTGGGGCCCGGCGAAGCTTTCTTT
.,TRBV6-5,TRBJ1-2,TRBD1,CASRRDRGHYGYTF,TGTGCCAGCAGACGCGACAGGGGTCATTATGGCTACACCTTC
.,TRBV5-1,TRBJ2-1,.,CASSLYGGGSYNEQFF,TGCGCCAGCAGCTTGTATGGGGGAGGCTCCTACAATGAGCAGTTCTTC
.,TRBV4-3,TRBJ2-7,.,CASAVRQGSYEQYF,TGCGCCAGCGCCGTACGGCAGGGATCCTACGAGCAGTACTTC
few,TRBV5-1,TRBJ1-1,TRBD1,CASSRDSSQMNTEAFF,TGCGCCAGCAGTAGGGACAGCTCTCAGATGAACACTGAAGCTTTCTTT
.,TRBV6-5,TRBJ1-1,.,CASSQGGTEAFF,TGTGCCAGCAGTCAGGGTGGCACTGAAGCTTTCTTT
.,TRBV19,TRBJ1-2,.,CASSISAGDGLAYGYTF,TGTGCCAGTAGTATCTCGGCAGGGGACGGTTTAGCCTATGGCTACACCTTC
.,TRBV10-3,TRBJ1-5,TRBD1,CAISGGQGGGSNQPQHF,TGTGCCATCAGTGGAGGACAGGGGGGAGGAAGCAATCAGCCCCAGCATTTT
.,TRBV27,TRBJ2-7,.,CASSFRSARFNEQYF,TGTGCCAGCAGTTTTAGATCAGCCAGATTTAACGAGCAGTACTTC
.,TRBV5-1,TRBJ1-1,.,CASSPPRARTEAFF,TGCGCCAGCAGCCCCCCAAGGGCAAGGACTGAAGCTTTCTTT
.,TRBV19,TRBJ1-1,TRBD1,CASSIDLGGTGNAAEAFF,TGTGCCAGTAGTATAGATCTTGGGGGGACAGGGAATGCGGCTGAAGCTTTCTTT
.,TRBV18,TRBJ2-5,.,CASSPGYISYQETQYF,TGTGCCAGCTCACCAGGGTACATAAGTTACCAAGAGACCCAGTACTTC